This TCR beta chain was found in a study of shared clonotypes between healthy human individuals. The CDR3 length is 14 residues. The V end was cut by 1 base, the J end by 3 bases, with 7 bases between. Germline loops: CDR1 MGHRA, CDR2 YSYEKL. General study results and limits: Shared across several donors were roughly 4.7% of the naive CD4 clonotypes.

Sequencing used immunoSEQ multiplex PCR; TCRdb keeps in-frame clones, though not all of them. The sample lists about 1.5 million clones, 98% seen once, with around 0.45% in the top ten. As to this clone: Antigen: not known.

The sample consisted of naive CD4+ T cells sorted from blood. Subset specified: CD45RA+ positively selected. The V gene is TRBV4-1, the J gene TRBJ1-3; D gene unclear. The sequence was collected from a man aged 25-40 years in good health. Here the CDR3 reads CASSQAVDGNTIYF. The DNA of the CDR3 is TGCGCCAGCAGCCAAGCAGTGGATGGAAACACCATATATTTT.